The rows below give T cell receptor beta chains drawn from one sample of a study of T cell responses to AZD1222 COVID-19 vaccine. Data came from immunoSEQ multiplex PCR; TCRdb stores just in-frame clones and leaves some out. The table has about 96,000 clones, about 89% seen once. The sample consisted of peripheral blood, taken on day 0 of AZD1222 vaccination. Receptors originate from an adult in good health. CDR3s include the opening cysteine and the closing phenylalanine or tryptophan. D genes are given only for firm matches. Size is stated for part of the rows, as once, few or many counts, or as a class when the clone is expanded.

j_call: TRBJ1-1; v_call: TRBV29-1; clone_size: .; d_call: .; cdr3_nt: TGCAGCGTCGGGGAGGTCGTGAGAGGAGCTTTCTTT; cdr3_aa: CSVGEVVRGAFF
j_call: TRBJ1-2; v_call: TRBV6-2/TRBV6-3; clone_size: .; d_call: TRBD1; cdr3_nt: TGTGCCAGCAGTTACGGGGAGGGGGCCTATGGCTACACCTTC; cdr3_aa: CASSYGEGAYGYTF
j_call: TRBJ2-7; v_call: TRBV7-6; clone_size: .; d_call: TRBD1; cdr3_nt: TGTGCCAGCACCCCGGGACAGACGACCCAGAAGTTTTACGAGCAGTACTTC; cdr3_aa: CASTPGQTTQKFYEQYF
j_call: TRBJ2-1; v_call: TRBV2; clone_size: .; d_call: .; cdr3_nt: TGTGCCAGCAGTGTGGTTGACAATGAGCAGTTCTTC; cdr3_aa: CASSVVDNEQFF
j_call: TRBJ2-7; v_call: TRBV5-4; clone_size: .; d_call: .; cdr3_nt: TGTGCCAGCAGCTCACGACAAAGCCCTACTCGCTACGAGCAGTACTTC; cdr3_aa: CASSSRQSPTRYEQYF
j_call: TRBJ2-7; v_call: TRBV3-1/TRBV3-2; clone_size: .; d_call: .; cdr3_nt: TGTGCCAGCAGCCAAGTCCACGAGCAGTACTTC; cdr3_aa: CASSQVHEQYF
j_call: TRBJ1-5; v_call: TRBV7-9; clone_size: .; d_call: .; cdr3_nt: TGTGCCAGCAGCCTGTCCGGGGGTAGCAATCAGCCCCAGCATTTT; cdr3_aa: CASSLSGGSNQPQHF
j_call: TRBJ1-2; v_call: TRBV4-1; clone_size: .; d_call: .; cdr3_nt: TGCGCCAGCAGCCAAGAGCTCGCCAGGACACTCTATGGCTACACCTTC; cdr3_aa: CASSQELARTLYGYTF
j_call: TRBJ2-1; v_call: TRBV10-3; clone_size: few; d_call: TRBD2; cdr3_nt: TGTGCCATAGCGGGGGGGCAGAGGAATGAGCAGTTCTTC; cdr3_aa: CAIAGGQRNEQFF
j_call: TRBJ1-3; v_call: TRBV7-3; clone_size: .; d_call: .; cdr3_nt: TGTGCCAGCAGCCACAGGGCTGGAAACACCATATATTTT; cdr3_aa: CASSHRAGNTIYF
j_call: TRBJ1-3; v_call: TRBV4-1; clone_size: .; d_call: .; cdr3_nt: TGCGCCAGCAGCCAAGAAAGTATTGGAAACACCATATATTTT; cdr3_aa: CASSQESIGNTIYF
j_call: TRBJ1-6; v_call: TRBV7-3; clone_size: once; d_call: TRBD1; cdr3_nt: TGTGCCAGCAGCACCCAGGGGGCAGGGAGAGATTCACCCCTCCACTTT; cdr3_aa: CASSTQGAGRDSPLHF
j_call: TRBJ2-1; v_call: TRBV6-6; clone_size: .; d_call: TRBD2; cdr3_nt: TGTGCCAGCAGTTACGTCGAGCGGGGTGACAATGAGCAGTTCTTC; cdr3_aa: CASSYVERGDNEQFF
j_call: TRBJ1-3; v_call: TRBV29-1; clone_size: .; d_call: TRBD1; cdr3_nt: TGCAGCGTTGAAGTGGACAGGTCTGGAAACACCATATATTTT; cdr3_aa: CSVEVDRSGNTIYF
j_call: TRBJ1-2; v_call: TRBV6-6; clone_size: .; d_call: .; cdr3_nt: TGTGCCAGCAGTTCGTCCCCTAACTATGGCTACACCTTC; cdr3_aa: CASSSSPNYGYTF
j_call: TRBJ2-7; v_call: TRBV7-9; clone_size: .; d_call: .; cdr3_nt: TGTGCCAGCAGCACAGGGATCGAGCAGTACTTC; cdr3_aa: CASSTGIEQYF
j_call: TRBJ1-6; v_call: TRBV5-5; clone_size: .; d_call: TRBD1; cdr3_nt: TGTGCCAGCAGCCCAGGGACAGGGCTGGCACCCCTCCACTTT; cdr3_aa: CASSPGTGLAPLHF
j_call: TRBJ1-2; v_call: TRBV28; clone_size: .; d_call: .; cdr3_nt: TGTGCCAGCAGTTTCCCCGCGGCCCAGGGTGGCTACACCTTC; cdr3_aa: CASSFPAAQGGYTF
j_call: TRBJ1-3; v_call: TRBV9; clone_size: .; d_call: .; cdr3_nt: TGTGCCAGCAGCGTTTCGGGTGGAAACACCATATATTTT; cdr3_aa: CASSVSGGNTIYF
j_call: TRBJ1-2; v_call: TRBV7-9; clone_size: .; d_call: TRBD1; cdr3_nt: TGTGCCAGCAGCAAAGACAGGGACTTTGGCTACACCTTC; cdr3_aa: CASSKDRDFGYTF
j_call: TRBJ2-2; v_call: TRBV4-2; clone_size: .; d_call: TRBD1; cdr3_nt: TGTGCCAGCAGCCTTCAGGGGGGACAGGGGACCGGGGAGCTGTTTTTT; cdr3_aa: CASSLQGGQGTGELFF
j_call: TRBJ1-5; v_call: TRBV2; clone_size: .; d_call: .; cdr3_nt: TGTGCCAGCAGTGAAAGGCTCGGAGAGTATAGCAATCAGCCCCAGCATTTT; cdr3_aa: CASSERLGEYSNQPQHF
j_call: TRBJ2-3; v_call: TRBV4-1; clone_size: .; d_call: .; cdr3_nt: TGCGCCAGCAGCCAAGATCCGGTGTATACGCAGTATTTT; cdr3_aa: CASSQDPVYTQYF
j_call: TRBJ2-5; v_call: TRBV18; clone_size: .; d_call: .; cdr3_nt: TGTGCCAGCTCACTGGACTATGGGGAGACCCAGTACTTC; cdr3_aa: CASSLDYGETQYF
j_call: TRBJ1-1; v_call: TRBV19; clone_size: .; d_call: .; cdr3_nt: TGTGCCAGTGTATTCACAGGGATGTCAAACACTGAAGCTTTCTTT; cdr3_aa: CASVFTGMSNTEAFF
j_call: TRBJ1-1; v_call: TRBV5-6; clone_size: .; d_call: .; cdr3_nt: TGTGCCAGCAGCTGGGGGATCCAGAACACTGAAGCTTTCTTT; cdr3_aa: CASSWGIQNTEAFF
j_call: TRBJ2-3; v_call: TRBV5-1; clone_size: .; d_call: .; cdr3_nt: TGCGCCAGCAGCTTGGCCAGAACCCACACAGATACGCAGTATTTT; cdr3_aa: CASSLARTHTDTQYF
j_call: TRBJ1-1; v_call: TRBV15; clone_size: .; d_call: .; cdr3_nt: TGTGCCACCAGCTTGGGGGACACAAACACTGAAGCTTTCTTT; cdr3_aa: CATSLGDTNTEAFF
j_call: TRBJ1-2; v_call: TRBV21-1; clone_size: .; d_call: .; cdr3_nt: TGTGCCAGCAGCAAAGCAGAGACGGGACCGCCGGGTAACTATGGCTACACCTTC; cdr3_aa: CASSKAETGPPGNYGYTF
j_call: TRBJ1-2; v_call: TRBV6-2/TRBV6-3; clone_size: .; d_call: .; cdr3_nt: TGTGCCAGCAGTGTCCTTCGGGGGCTGGGAGGCTACACCTTC; cdr3_aa: CASSVLRGLGGYTF
j_call: TRBJ1-6; v_call: TRBV3-1/TRBV3-2; clone_size: .; d_call: .; cdr3_nt: TGTGCCAGCAGCCTTGTCGATAATTCACCCCTCCACTTT; cdr3_aa: CASSLVDNSPLHF
j_call: TRBJ2-7; v_call: TRBV7-9; clone_size: .; d_call: .; cdr3_nt: TGTGCCAGCAGCTTAGGGGTTTACGAGCAGTACTTC; cdr3_aa: CASSLGVYEQYF
j_call: TRBJ1-3; v_call: TRBV9; clone_size: .; d_call: .; cdr3_nt: TGTGCCAGCAGCCCAAGACATTTCTCTGGAAACACCATATATTTT; cdr3_aa: CASSPRHFSGNTIYF
j_call: TRBJ2-1; v_call: TRBV27; clone_size: .; d_call: .; cdr3_nt: TGTGCCAGCAGCTGGGGTGTTGAGCAGTTCTTC; cdr3_aa: CASSWGVEQFF
j_call: TRBJ1-4; v_call: TRBV18; clone_size: few; d_call: TRBD1; cdr3_nt: TGTGCCAGCTCACCACCCCGGGACAGTGAAAAACTGTTTTTT; cdr3_aa: CASSPPRDSEKLFF
j_call: TRBJ2-7; v_call: TRBV7-8; clone_size: .; d_call: .; cdr3_nt: TGTGCCAGCAGCTTAGGTTGGGCCGGTGGAGCCTACGAGCAGTACTTC; cdr3_aa: CASSLGWAGGAYEQYF
j_call: TRBJ2-2; v_call: TRBV10-1; clone_size: .; d_call: TRBD1; cdr3_nt: TGCGCCAGCCGACAGGGGGCCTCCACCGGGGAGCTGTTTTTT; cdr3_aa: CASRQGASTGELFF
j_call: TRBJ1-5; v_call: TRBV28; clone_size: .; d_call: .; cdr3_nt: TGTGCCAGCAAGTCGATAAGGGGGGCCAACTTCAATCAGCCCCAGCATTTT; cdr3_aa: CASKSIRGANFNQPQHF
j_call: TRBJ1-1; v_call: TRBV4-3; clone_size: few; d_call: .; cdr3_nt: TGCGCCAGCAGTCTCGACAGTGTTGGAACTGAAGCTTTCTTT; cdr3_aa: CASSLDSVGTEAFF
j_call: TRBJ2-6; v_call: TRBV30; clone_size: .; d_call: .; cdr3_nt: TGTGCCTGGAGTACCTTACTGGGGTCCCGGGGCTCCGGGGCCAACGTCCTGACTTTC; cdr3_aa: CAWSTLLGSRGSGANVLTF
j_call: TRBJ2-5; v_call: TRBV15; clone_size: .; d_call: TRBD2; cdr3_nt: TGTGCCACCAGCGATAGCGGGGGGGTAGAGACCCAGTACTTC; cdr3_aa: CATSDSGGVETQYF
j_call: TRBJ1-3; v_call: TRBV2; clone_size: .; d_call: .; cdr3_nt: TGTGCCAGCAGGCAGGGCTCTGGAAACACCATATATTTT; cdr3_aa: CASRQGSGNTIYF
j_call: TRBJ1-2; v_call: TRBV7-9; clone_size: .; d_call: .; cdr3_nt: TGTGCCAGCAGCTTGGGACAACTAAACTATGGCTACACCTTC; cdr3_aa: CASSLGQLNYGYTF
j_call: TRBJ2-1; v_call: TRBV6-5; clone_size: .; d_call: TRBD2; cdr3_nt: TGTGCCAGCAGTTACAAGGCGGGGGGATACAATGAGCAGTTCTTC; cdr3_aa: CASSYKAGGYNEQFF
j_call: TRBJ2-1; v_call: TRBV5-1; clone_size: .; d_call: .; cdr3_nt: TGCGCCAGCAGCTACGGACCTGCCTTATACAATGAGCAGTTCTTC; cdr3_aa: CASSYGPALYNEQFF
j_call: TRBJ2-1; v_call: TRBV15; clone_size: .; d_call: .; cdr3_nt: TGTGCCACCAGCAGGGACTACAATGAGCAGTTCTTC; cdr3_aa: CATSRDYNEQFF
j_call: TRBJ1-1; v_call: TRBV6-1; clone_size: .; d_call: TRBD1; cdr3_nt: TGTGCCAGCAGTGACAACAGGGGGCGAGGCACTGAAGCTTTCTTT; cdr3_aa: CASSDNRGRGTEAFF
j_call: TRBJ2-3; v_call: TRBV19; clone_size: .; d_call: TRBD2; cdr3_nt: TGTGCCAGTAGTCAAGGACTAGCGGGGGGGACAGATACGCAGTATTTT; cdr3_aa: CASSQGLAGGTDTQYF
j_call: TRBJ1-3; v_call: TRBV7-8; clone_size: .; d_call: .; cdr3_nt: TGTGCCAGCAGTCCTTTGGGGGCCCGCTCTGGAAACACCATATATTTT; cdr3_aa: CASSPLGARSGNTIYF
j_call: TRBJ1-5; v_call: TRBV21-1; clone_size: .; d_call: .; cdr3_nt: TGTGCCAGCAGCAGGGGGGGGCGAGGGAGTATCCCCCAGCATTTT; cdr3_aa: CASSRGGRGSIPQHF
j_call: TRBJ2-3; v_call: TRBV7-6; clone_size: .; d_call: .; cdr3_nt: TGTGCCAGCAGCTTATCGGGGGGCGCAGATACGCAGTATTTT; cdr3_aa: CASSLSGGADTQYF
j_call: TRBJ2-7; v_call: TRBV5-4; clone_size: .; d_call: .; cdr3_nt: TGTGCCAGCAGCTTGGGGCTGGGGAACGCTCCCTACGAGCAGTACTTC; cdr3_aa: CASSLGLGNAPYEQYF
j_call: TRBJ2-3; v_call: TRBV11-1; clone_size: .; d_call: .; cdr3_nt: TGTGCCAGCAGCCTTGACATGGTTTTCACAGATACGCAGTATTTT; cdr3_aa: CASSLDMVFTDTQYF
j_call: TRBJ2-5; v_call: TRBV20-1; clone_size: .; d_call: .; cdr3_nt: TGCAGTGCTTTAAAAGAGACCCAGTACTTC; cdr3_aa: CSALKETQYF